This entry describes one T cell receptor beta chain. This record comes from a study of blood T cell repertoires in COVID-19. Study information: Researchers got acute and convalescent COVID-19 samples from the United States, Italy and Spain. T cells, B-cell-depleted T cells, or PBMCs provided the cDNA or gDNA that served as material.

In the original processing: Researchers report that nucleated cell counts were estimated from reference gene primer amplification. Some clones are missing from TCRdb's copy, which holds only in-frame ones; the method was immunoSEQ multiplex PCR. V and J calls plus clone size are reproduced from that table; the DNA served to infer D and trimming. The sample includes 200,000 to 300,000 clones, 75% to 85% of them seen just once. V was clipped by 6 bases and J by 6 bases, with 14 bases between them. The CDR3 has 12 residues. CDR1 DFQATT and CDR2 SNEGSKA come from the germline V gene (reference sequence).

The receptor comes from a woman in her 70s with acute or convalescent COVID-19. Sequences were obtained from peripheral blood. The chain uses TRBV20-1 and TRBJ1-2; the D gene is possibly TRBD1 (6 bases). For the CDR3, the DNA is TGCAGTGCGAGTACAGGGAACGATGGCTACACCTTC. Protein: CSASTGNDGYTF.